This T cell receptor beta chain originates from a study of identifying expanded T cells in peripheral blood. Notes on the study in general: Two-week clone count variance significantly increased as total template count grew. Over about two and four weeks, about 17 and 20 clones changed, versus approximately 1.1 between replicates.

The CDR3 consists of 17 residues. Germline V gene lookup returns CDR1 PRHDT and CDR2 FYEKMQ (reference sequence). V dropped 5 bases and J dropped 4; count of bases not matched to a gene: 11. Collection occurred without any documented infections or immune events in donors. Assay: immunoSEQ multiplex PCR; the TCRdb copy retains only in-frame clones and omits some. The table includes around 120,000 clones, around 84% detected once. About this clone: The antigen is not known.

Sequenced material: blood. J is TRBJ2-2 and V is TRBV13; 9 nucleotides agree with TRBD2. The receptor comes from a person aged 18 to 75 in good health. The DNA for the CDR3 is TGTGCCAGCAGCCCCAACCTCGGACTAGCGAGCACCGGGGAGCTGTTTTTT. This translates into CASSPNLGLASTGELFF.